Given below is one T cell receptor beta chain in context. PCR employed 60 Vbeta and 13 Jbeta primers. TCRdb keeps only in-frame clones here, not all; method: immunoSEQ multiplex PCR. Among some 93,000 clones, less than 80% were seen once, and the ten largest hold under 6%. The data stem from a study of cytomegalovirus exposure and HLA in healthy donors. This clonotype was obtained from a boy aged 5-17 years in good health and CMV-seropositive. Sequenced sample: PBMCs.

In DNA, the CDR3 is TGTGCCAGCAGCCCAGGGAGGGACGAGGGTGAAGCTTTCTTT. It codes for CASSPGRDEGEAFF. This rearrangement joins TRBV6-1 to TRBJ1-1, with TRBD1 as a possible D gene (5 bases). V shed 6 bases and J shed 7 bases, with 18 bases lying between them. The CDR3 is made up of 14 amino acids. Germline V lookup: CDR1 MNHNS, CDR2 SASEGT.